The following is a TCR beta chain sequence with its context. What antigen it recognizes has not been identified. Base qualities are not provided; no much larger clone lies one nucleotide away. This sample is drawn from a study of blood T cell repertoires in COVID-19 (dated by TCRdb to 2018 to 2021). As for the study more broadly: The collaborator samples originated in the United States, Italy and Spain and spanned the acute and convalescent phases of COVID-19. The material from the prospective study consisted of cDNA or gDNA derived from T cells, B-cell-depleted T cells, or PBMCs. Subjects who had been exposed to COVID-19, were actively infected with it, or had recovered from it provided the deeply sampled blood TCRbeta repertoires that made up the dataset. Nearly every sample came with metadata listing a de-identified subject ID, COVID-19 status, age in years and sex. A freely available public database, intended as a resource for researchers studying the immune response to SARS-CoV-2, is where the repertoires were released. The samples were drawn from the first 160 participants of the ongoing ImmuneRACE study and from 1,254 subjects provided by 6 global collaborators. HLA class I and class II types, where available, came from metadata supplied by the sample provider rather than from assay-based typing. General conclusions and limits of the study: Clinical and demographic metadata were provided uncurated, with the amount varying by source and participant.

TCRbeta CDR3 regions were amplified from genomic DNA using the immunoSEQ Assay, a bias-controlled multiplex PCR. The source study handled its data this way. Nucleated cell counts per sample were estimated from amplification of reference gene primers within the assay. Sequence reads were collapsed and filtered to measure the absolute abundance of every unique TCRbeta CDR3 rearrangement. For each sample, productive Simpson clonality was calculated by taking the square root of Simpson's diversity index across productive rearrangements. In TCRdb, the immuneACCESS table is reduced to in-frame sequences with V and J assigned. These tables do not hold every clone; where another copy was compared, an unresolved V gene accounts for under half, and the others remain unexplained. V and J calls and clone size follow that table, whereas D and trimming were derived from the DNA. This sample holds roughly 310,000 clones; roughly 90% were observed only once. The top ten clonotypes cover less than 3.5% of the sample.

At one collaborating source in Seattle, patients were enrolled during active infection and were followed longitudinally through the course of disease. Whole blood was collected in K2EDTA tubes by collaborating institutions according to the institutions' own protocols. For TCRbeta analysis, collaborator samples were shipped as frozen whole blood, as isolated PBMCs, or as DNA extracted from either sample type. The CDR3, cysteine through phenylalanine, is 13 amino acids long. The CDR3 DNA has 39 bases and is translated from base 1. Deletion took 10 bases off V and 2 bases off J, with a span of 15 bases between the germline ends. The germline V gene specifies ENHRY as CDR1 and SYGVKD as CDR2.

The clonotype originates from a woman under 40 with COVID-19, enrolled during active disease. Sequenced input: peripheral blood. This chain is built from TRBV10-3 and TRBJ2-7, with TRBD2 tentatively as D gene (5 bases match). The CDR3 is CATTPGLTYEQYF. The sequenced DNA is TGTGCCACCACGCCCGGACTTACCTACGAGCAGTACTTC.